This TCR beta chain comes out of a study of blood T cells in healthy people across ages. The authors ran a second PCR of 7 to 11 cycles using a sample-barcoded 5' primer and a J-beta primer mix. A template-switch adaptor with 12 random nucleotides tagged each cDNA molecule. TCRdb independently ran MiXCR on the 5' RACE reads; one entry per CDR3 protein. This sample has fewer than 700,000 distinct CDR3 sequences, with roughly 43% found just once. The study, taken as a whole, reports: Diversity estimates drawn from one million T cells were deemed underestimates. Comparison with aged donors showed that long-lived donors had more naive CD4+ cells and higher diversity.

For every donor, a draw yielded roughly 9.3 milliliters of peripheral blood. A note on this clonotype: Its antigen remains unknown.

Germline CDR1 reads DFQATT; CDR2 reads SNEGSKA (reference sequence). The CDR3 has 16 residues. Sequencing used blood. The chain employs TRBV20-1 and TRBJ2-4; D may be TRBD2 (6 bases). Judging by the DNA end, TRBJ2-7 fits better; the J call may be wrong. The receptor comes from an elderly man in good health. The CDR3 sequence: CSARPHMEGPMDEQYF. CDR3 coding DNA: TGCAGTGCTAGGCCCCACATGGAGGGGCCTATGGACGAGCAGTACTTC.